This T cell receptor (beta chain) was identified during a study of cytomegalovirus exposure and HLA in healthy donors. Overall study context: A later analysis reported the 90 to 150 validation repertoires used the same platform as the 500 to 800 first-cohort repertoires. Findings of the study overall: Listed as cytomegalovirus-associated were 150 to 200 TCR beta chains.

In germline, CDR1 is SGHAT, CDR2 FQNNGV. V dropped 5 bases and J dropped 3 bases, with 14 bases sitting between them. This CDR3 has 16 residues. Profiled with immunoSEQ multiplex PCR; TCRdb holds only in-frame clones, not every one. The sample consists of hundreds of thousands of clones, roughly 88% of them appearing once. Worth noting for this clone: Antigen unknown.

This chain uses TRBV11-2 with TRBJ2-6; possibly TRBD1 for D (7 bases). The sequencing sample was made of PBMCs. This clonotype originated in a woman in her late teens or twenties in good health and CMV-seronegative. The CDR3 nucleotides read TGTGCCAGCAGCCGGACAGGAGGGGTTGGGGCCAACGTCCTGACTTTC. Its protein product is CASSRTGGVGANVLTF.